The entry below gives a single TCR beta chain sequence along with its context. The record originates from a study of blood T cell repertoires in COVID-19. Across the study: Samples taken during acute and convalescent COVID-19 were collected in the United States, Italy and Spain.

As originally analysed: Quantification of nucleated cells was approximated via reference gene primer amplification. Sequencing used immunoSEQ multiplex PCR; TCRdb keeps in-frame clones, though not all of them. The V and J calls and clone size are taken from that table; D and trimming were inferred from the DNA. This table has roughly 85,000 clones, around 86% appearing once. Trimming shortened V by 9 bases and J by 7 bases, and 20 bases separated the two germline ends. Germline-derived CDR1 and CDR2 are ENHRY and SYGVKD. CDR3 length equals 14 residues. The source of this sequence is a man over 45 with active or convalescent COVID-19. Sequencing was carried out using peripheral blood. The V and J genes are TRBV10-3 and TRBJ2-3, with D maybe TRBD2 (6 bases). The CDR3, as DNA: TGTGCCATGGCTCCGGGACTTCGTGGAAATACGCAGTATTTT. Amino acid sequence: CAMAPGLRGNTQYF.